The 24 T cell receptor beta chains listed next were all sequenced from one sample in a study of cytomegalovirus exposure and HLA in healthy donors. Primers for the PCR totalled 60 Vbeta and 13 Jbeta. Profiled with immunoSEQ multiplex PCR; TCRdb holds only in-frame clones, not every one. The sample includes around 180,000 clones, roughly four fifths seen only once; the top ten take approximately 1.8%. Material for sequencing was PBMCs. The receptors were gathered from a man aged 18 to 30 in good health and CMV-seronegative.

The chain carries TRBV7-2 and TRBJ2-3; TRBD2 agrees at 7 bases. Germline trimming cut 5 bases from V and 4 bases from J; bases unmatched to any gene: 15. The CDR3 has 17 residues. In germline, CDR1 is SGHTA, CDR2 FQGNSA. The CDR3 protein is CASSPDRGVLFSDTQYF. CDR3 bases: TGTGCCAGCAGCCCGGACCGGGGGGTCCTTTTTTCAGATACGCAGTATTTT.

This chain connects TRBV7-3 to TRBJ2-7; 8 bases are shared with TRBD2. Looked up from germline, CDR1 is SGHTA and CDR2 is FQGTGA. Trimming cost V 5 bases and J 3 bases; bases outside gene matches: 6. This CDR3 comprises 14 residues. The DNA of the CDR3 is TGTGCCAGCAGCAACGGGAGGGGGGTCTACGAGCAGTACTTC. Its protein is CASSNGRGVYEQYF.

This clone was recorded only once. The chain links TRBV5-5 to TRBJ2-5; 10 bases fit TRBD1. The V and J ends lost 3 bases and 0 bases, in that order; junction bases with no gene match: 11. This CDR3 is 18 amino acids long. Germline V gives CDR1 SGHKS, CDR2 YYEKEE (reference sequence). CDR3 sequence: CASSSTGTGVPYQETQYF. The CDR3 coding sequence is TGTGCCAGCAGCTCCACCGGGACAGGGGTCCCGTACCAAGAGACCCAGTACTTC. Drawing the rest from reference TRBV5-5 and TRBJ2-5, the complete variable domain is DAGVTQSPTHLIKTRGQQVTLRCSPISGHKSVSWYQQVLGQGPQFIFQYYEKEERGRGNFPDRFSARQFPNYSSELNVNALLLGDSALYLCASSSTGTGVPYQETQYFGPGTRLLVL.

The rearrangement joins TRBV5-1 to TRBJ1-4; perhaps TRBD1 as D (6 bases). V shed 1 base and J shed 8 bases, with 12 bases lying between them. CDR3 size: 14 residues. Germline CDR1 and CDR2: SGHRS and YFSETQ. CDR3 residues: CASSLRQGLEKLFF. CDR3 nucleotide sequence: TGCGCCAGCAGCTTGAGGCAGGGGTTGGAAAAACTGTTTTTT.

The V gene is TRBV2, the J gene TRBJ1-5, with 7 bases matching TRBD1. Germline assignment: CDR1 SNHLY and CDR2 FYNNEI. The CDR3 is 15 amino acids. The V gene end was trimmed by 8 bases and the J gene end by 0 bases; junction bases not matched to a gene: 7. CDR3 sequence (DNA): TGTGCCAGCGACAGGGCGGGTACTAGCAATCAGCCCCAGCATTTT. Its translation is CASDRAGTSNQPQHF.

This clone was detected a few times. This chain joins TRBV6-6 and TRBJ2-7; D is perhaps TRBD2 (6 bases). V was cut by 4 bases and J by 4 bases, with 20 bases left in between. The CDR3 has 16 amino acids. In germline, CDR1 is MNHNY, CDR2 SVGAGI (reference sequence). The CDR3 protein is CASSSRSGVKGYEQYF. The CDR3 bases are TGTGCCAGCAGTTCCCGATCGGGGGTAAAAGGTTACGAGCAGTACTTC.

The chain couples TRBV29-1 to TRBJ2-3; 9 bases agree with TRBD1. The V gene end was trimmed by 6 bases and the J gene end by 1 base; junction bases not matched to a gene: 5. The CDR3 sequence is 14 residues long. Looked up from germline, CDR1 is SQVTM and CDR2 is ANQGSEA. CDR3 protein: CSVVQGAGTDTQYF. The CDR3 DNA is TGCAGCGTAGTACAGGGGGCTGGCACAGATACGCAGTATTTT.

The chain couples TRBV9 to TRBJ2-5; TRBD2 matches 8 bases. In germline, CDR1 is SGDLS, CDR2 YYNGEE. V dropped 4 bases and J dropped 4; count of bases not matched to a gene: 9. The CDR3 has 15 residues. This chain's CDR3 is CASSPRGGPRETQYF. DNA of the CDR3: TGTGCCAGCAGCCCTCGGGGGGGGCCTCGAGAGACCCAGTACTTC.

The CDR3 coding sequence is TGTGCCAGCAGCACAGGGGGCCGGGGTGAAGCTTTCTTT. Translating gives CASSTGGRGEAFF. The V and J genes are TRBV7-3 and TRBJ1-1, with 9 bases that match TRBD1. V lost 5 bases and J lost 7; bases outside the gene matches: 5. CDR3 length: 13 amino acids. Germline CDR1 reads SGHTA; CDR2 reads FQGTGA. Full variable domain (outside the CDR3, taken from reference TRBV7-3 and TRBJ1-1): GAGVSQTPSNKVTEKGKYVELRCDPISGHTALYWYRQSLGQGPEFLIYFQGTGAADDSGLPNDRFFAVRPEGSVSTLKIQRTERGDSAVYLCASSTGGRGEAFFGQGTRLTVV.

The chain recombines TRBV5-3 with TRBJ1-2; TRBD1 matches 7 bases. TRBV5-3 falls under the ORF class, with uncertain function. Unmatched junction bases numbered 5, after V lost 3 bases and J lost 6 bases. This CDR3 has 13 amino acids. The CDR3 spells CARSSDRVNGYTF. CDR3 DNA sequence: TGTGCCAGAAGCTCTGACAGGGTGAATGGCTACACCTTC.

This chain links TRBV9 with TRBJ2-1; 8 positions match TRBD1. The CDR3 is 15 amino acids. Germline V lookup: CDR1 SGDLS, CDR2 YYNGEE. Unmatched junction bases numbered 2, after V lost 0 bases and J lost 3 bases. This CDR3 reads CASSVVGQDYNEQFF. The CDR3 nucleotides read TGTGCCAGCAGCGTAGTGGGACAGGACTACAATGAGCAGTTCTTC.

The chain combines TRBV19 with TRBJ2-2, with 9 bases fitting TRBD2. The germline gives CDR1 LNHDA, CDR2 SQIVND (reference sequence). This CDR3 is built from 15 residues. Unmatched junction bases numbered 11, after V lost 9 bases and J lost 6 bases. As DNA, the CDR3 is TGTGCCAGCAGCCGGTCTAGCGGGATCGCCGGGGAGCTGTTTTTT. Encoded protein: CASSRSSGIAGELFF.

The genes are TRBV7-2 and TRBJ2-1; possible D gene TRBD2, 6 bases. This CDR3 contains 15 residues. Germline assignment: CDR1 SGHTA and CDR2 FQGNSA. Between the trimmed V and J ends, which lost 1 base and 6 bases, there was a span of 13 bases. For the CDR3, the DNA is TGTGCCAGCAGCTTAGATGGGAGGCTAACCAATGAGCAGTTCTTC. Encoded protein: CASSLDGRLTNEQFF. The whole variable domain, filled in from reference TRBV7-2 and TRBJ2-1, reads GAGVSQSPSNKVTEKGKDVELRCDPISGHTALYWYRQSLGQGLEFLIYFQGNSAPDKSGLPSDRFSAERTGGSVSTLTIQRTQQEDSAVYLCASSLDGRLTNEQFFGPGTRLTVL.

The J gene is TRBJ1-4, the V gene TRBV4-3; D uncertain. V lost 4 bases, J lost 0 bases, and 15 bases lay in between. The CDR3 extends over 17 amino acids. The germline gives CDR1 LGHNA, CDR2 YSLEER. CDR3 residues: CASSRNGDAATNEKLFF. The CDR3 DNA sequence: TGCGCCAGCAGCCGGAATGGAGACGCGGCAACTAATGAAAAACTGTTTTTT.

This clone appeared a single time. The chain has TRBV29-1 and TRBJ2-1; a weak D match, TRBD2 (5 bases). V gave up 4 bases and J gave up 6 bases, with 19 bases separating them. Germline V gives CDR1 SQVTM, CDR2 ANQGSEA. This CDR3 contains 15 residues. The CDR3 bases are TGCAGCGTTGTCCTCACGGGGTCTCTAGGCAATGAGCAGTTCTTC. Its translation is CSVVLTGSLGNEQFF.

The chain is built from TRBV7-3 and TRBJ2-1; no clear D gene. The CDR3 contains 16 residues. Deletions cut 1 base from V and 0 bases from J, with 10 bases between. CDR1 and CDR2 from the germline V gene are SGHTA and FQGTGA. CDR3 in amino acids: CASSLIGGSSYNEQFF. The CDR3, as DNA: TGTGCCAGCAGCTTAATCGGCGGAAGCTCCTACAATGAGCAGTTCTTC.

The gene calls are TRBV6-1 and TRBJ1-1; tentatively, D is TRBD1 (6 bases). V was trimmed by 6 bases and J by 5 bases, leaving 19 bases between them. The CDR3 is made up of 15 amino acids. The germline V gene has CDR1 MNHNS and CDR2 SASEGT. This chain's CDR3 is CASSPRVGGGTEAFF. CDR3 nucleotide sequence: TGTGCCAGCAGCCCCCGGGTAGGGGGGGGGACTGAAGCTTTCTTT.

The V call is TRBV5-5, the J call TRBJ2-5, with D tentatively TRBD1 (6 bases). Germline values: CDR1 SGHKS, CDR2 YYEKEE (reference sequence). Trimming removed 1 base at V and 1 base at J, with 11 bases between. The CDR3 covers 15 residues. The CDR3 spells CASSLWDTLQETQYF. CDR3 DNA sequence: TGTGCCAGCAGCTTGTGGGACACCCTCCAAGAGACCCAGTACTTC. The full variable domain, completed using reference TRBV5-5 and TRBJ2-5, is DAGVTQSPTHLIKTRGQQVTLRCSPISGHKSVSWYQQVLGQGPQFIFQYYEKEERGRGNFPDRFSARQFPNYSSELNVNALLLGDSALYLCASSLWDTLQETQYFGPGTRLLVL.

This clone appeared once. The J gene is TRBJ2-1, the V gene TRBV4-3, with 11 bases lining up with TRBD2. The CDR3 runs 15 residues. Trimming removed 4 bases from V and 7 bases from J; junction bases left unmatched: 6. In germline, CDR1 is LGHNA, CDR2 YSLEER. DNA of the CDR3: TGCGCCAGCAGCCGGTCCGGGACTAGCGGAAATGAGCAGTTCTTC. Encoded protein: CASSRSGTSGNEQFF.

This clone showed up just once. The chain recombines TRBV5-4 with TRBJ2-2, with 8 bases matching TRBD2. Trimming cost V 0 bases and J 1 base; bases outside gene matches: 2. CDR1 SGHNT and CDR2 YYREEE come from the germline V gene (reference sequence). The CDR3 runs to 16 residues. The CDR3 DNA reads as TGTGCCAGCAGCTTGGTTACTAGCGGGAACACCGGGGAGCTGTTTTTT. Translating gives CASSLVTSGNTGELFF.

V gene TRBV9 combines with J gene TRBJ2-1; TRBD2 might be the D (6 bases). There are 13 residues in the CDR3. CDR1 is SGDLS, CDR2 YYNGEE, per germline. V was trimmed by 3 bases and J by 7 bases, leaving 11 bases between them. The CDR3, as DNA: TGTGCCAGCAGCGGCGCGGGGTCTAATGAGCAGTTCTTC. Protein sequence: CASSGAGSNEQFF.

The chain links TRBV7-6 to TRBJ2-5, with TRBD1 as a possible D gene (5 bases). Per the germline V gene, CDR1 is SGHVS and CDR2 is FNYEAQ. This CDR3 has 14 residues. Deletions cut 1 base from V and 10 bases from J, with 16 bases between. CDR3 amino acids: CASSLGTGRAGQYF. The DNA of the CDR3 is TGTGCCAGCAGCTTAGGCACAGGCAGAGCCGGCCAGTACTTC.

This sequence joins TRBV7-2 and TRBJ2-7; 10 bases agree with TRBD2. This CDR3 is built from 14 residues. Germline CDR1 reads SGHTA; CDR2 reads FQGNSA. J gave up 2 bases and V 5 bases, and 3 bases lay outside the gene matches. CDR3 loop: CASSRTSGPYEQYF. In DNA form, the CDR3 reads TGTGCCAGCAGCCGGACTAGCGGCCCCTACGAGCAGTACTTC.

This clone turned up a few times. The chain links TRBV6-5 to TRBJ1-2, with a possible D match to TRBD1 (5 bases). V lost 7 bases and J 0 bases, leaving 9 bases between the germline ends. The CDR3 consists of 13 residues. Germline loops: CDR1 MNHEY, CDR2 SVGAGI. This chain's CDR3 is CASTTGPNYGYTF. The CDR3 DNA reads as TGTGCCAGCACCACAGGCCCTAACTATGGCTACACCTTC.